Included here is one TCR beta chain sequence, with context. Antigen: not known. One end of the junction varies from germline; a read error may be responsible. CDR3 size: 12 residues. Looked up from germline, CDR1 is LNHDA and CDR2 is SQIVND (reference sequence). MiXCR, run by TCRdb on the reads, gives a single entry per CDR3 protein. The sample consists of 90,000 to 110,000 distinct CDR3 sequences, under 30% of them appearing once. The source of the sample is a study of T cell repertoires in cytomegalovirus infection. The V and J genes are TRBV19 and TRBJ2-1; D not certain. This receptor was identified in a human donor in good health (CMV status not recorded). Some clones in this sample may be carry-over from other donors' samples. Specimen: CD8+ T cells from cultured PBMCs, collected from culture after CMV antigen stimulation. In nucleotides, the CDR3 is TGTGCCACTAGTCCCGCCTACAATGAGCAGTTCTTC. Translated, it gives CATSPAYNEQFF. The full variable domain, its missing parts supplied by reference TRBV19 and TRBJ2-1, is DGGITQSPKYLFRKEGQNVTLSCEQNLNHDAMYWYRQDPGQGLRLIYYSQIVNDFQKGDIAEGYSVSREKKESFPLTVTSAQKNPTAFYLCATSPAYNEQFFGPGTRLTVL.